These 21 T cell receptor beta chains share one sample of origin, sequenced in a study of T cells in Graves' hyperthyroidism and ophthalmopathy. RNA transcripts were the template for amplifying TCR beta CDR3 regions. HTBI primers were employed in a first-round RT-PCR of the TCR CDR3. TCRdb reanalysed the multiplex PCR reads using MiXCR and keeps one entry per CDR3 protein. This repertoire shows approximately 560,000 distinct CDR3 sequences, approximately 44% found once; its top ten account for approximately 8.2%. Sequencing input: peripheral blood or thyroid tissue (not recorded which). These receptors were obtained from a woman aged 18-29 years with Graves' hyperthyroidism.

This rearrangement joins TRBV2 to TRBJ2-5; D call uncertain. The CDR3 spans 14 residues. V lost 7 bases, J lost 5 bases, and 17 bases lay in between. CDR1 SNHLY and CDR2 FYNNEI come from the germline V gene. CDR3 region: CASTQMWVGETQYF. CDR3 bases: TGTGCCAGCACTCAGATGTGGGTCGGGGAGACCCAGTACTTC.

This clonotype was seen a few times. The chain joins TRBV12-3 or TRBV12-4 to TRBJ2-5, with 7 nucleotides matching TRBD1. CDR3 length: 15 residues. V trimming: 3 bases; J trimming: 2 bases; junction bases outside the gene matches: 6. The CDR3 is CASSFRPGQQETQYF. CDR3 nucleotide sequence: TGTGCCAGCAGTTTTAGGCCGGGACAGCAAGAGACCCAGTACTTC.

This clonotype was counted only a few times. The CDR3: CASTFGPSPGTGDEQYF. CDR3 coding DNA: TGTGCCAGCACCTTTGGCCCATCCCCCGGGACAGGGGACGAGCAGTACTTC. V usage is TRBV11-1 and J usage is TRBJ2-7, with TRBD1 identical over 10 bases. Germline V lookup: CDR1 SGHAT, CDR2 FQDESV (reference sequence). The trim removed 7 bases at V and 5 bases at J, leaving 17 bases unmatched. CDR3 length: 17 residues.

This clonotype was counted ten times or more. CDR3 residues: CASRPSGGRDSPLHF. CDR3 in DNA: TGTGCCAGCAGACCTTCAGGGGGCAGGGATTCACCCCTCCACTTT. The gene calls are TRBV7-9 and TRBJ1-6, with 8 bases identical to TRBD1. The germline CDR1 and CDR2 sequences are SEHNR and FQNEAQ (reference sequence). V gave up 6 bases and J gave up 8 bases; unmatched junction bases: 9. This CDR3 spans 15 amino acids.

This rearrangement joins TRBV19 to TRBJ2-3; D unresolved. The V gene lost 9 bases and the J gene lost 2 bases, with 18 bases spanning the gap. The CDR3 loop spans 15 amino acids. The germline CDR1 and CDR2 sequences are LNHDA and SQIVND (reference sequence). This chain's CDR3 is CASSLPAPFTDTQYF. The CDR3 nucleotides read TGTGCCAGCAGCTTACCGGCCCCGTTCACAGATACGCAGTATTTT.

The chain links TRBV20-1 to TRBJ2-7, with 7 bases matching TRBD1. CDR1 and CDR2 (germline): DFQATT, SNEGSKA (reference sequence). The CDR3 totals 15 residues. V lost 1 base, J lost 2 bases, and 8 bases stayed unmatched. This CDR3 is CSARGRQGFTYEQYF. For the CDR3, the DNA is TGCAGTGCTAGAGGGCGACAGGGTTTCACCTACGAGCAGTACTTC.

In the case of this clonotype: This may come from a read error, since a much larger clone is one base off. In this CDR3 the conserved last residue, phenylalanine or tryptophan, is missing, so a read error is likely. CDR3 DNA: TGCAGCGTTGAGGAAAAGGAAGCTTTCTTA. Encoded protein: CSVEEKEAFL. The rearrangement joins TRBV29-1 to TRBJ1-1; D gene ambiguous. The length of the CDR3 is 10 residues. The germline V gene encodes CDR1 SQVTM and CDR2 ANQGSEA. Trimming left V 3 bases short and J 8 bases short, with 7 bases between.

V is TRBV19 and J is TRBJ1-4; D unresolved. The CDR3 runs to 14 residues. Germline V gene lookup returns CDR1 LNHDA and CDR2 SQIVND (reference sequence). Trimming removed 3 bases from V and 8 bases from J, with 13 bases in between. This CDR3 is CASSIGGYFEKLFF. The CDR3 region has the DNA TGTGCCAGTAGTATCGGAGGGTATTTCGAAAAACTGTTTTTT. Supplemented by reference TRBV19 and TRBJ1-4, the full variable domain reads DGGITQSPKYLFRKEGQNVTLSCEQNLNHDAMYWYRQDPGQGLRLIYYSQIVNDFQKGDIAEGYSVSREKKESFPLTVTSAQKNPTAFYLCASSIGGYFEKLFFGSGTQLSVL.

The table lists this clonotype with a few counts. J is TRBJ2-2 and V is TRBV15; the D call may be TRBD1 or TRBD2 (5 bases each). Between the trimmed V and J ends, which lost 3 bases and 4 bases, there was a span of 15 bases. Germline V gene sequence: CDR1 LNHNV, CDR2 YYDKDF (reference sequence). This CDR3 contains 16 residues. This CDR3 reads CATSSDGGEGTGELFF. CDR3 bases: TGTGCCACCAGCAGTGATGGGGGAGAGGGCACCGGGGAGCTGTTTTTT.

On this clonotype: This may arise from a read error, as a much more abundant clone is one base away. This chain connects TRBV25-1 to TRBJ2-7, with unresolved D. Germline assignment: CDR1 MGHDK and CDR2 SYGVNS. CDR3 length: 12 amino acids. The CDR3 is CASSENSSEQYF. CDR3 nucleotides: TGTGCCAGCAGCGAGAACTCCTCCGAGCAGTACTTC.

This clonotype was counted ten times or more. The chain has TRBV7-2 and TRBJ1-4; no firm D call. The CDR3 has 15 residues. The ends were cut back, 6 bases at V and 0 bases at J, with 11 bases in the middle. The germline V gene encodes CDR1 SGHTA and CDR2 FQGNSA. The DNA for the CDR3 is TGTGCCAGCAGGCCTCCCTTTACAACTAATGAAAAACTGTTTTTT. This codes for CASRPPFTTNEKLFF.

Many counts were recorded for this clonotype. This chain joins TRBV7-8 and TRBJ1-1, with 7 bases matching TRBD1. V lost 5 bases and J lost 11; bases outside the gene matches: 8. This CDR3 spans 12 amino acids. Looked up from germline, CDR1 is SGHVS and CDR2 is FQNEAQ. The CDR3 here is CASSPRTGAAFF. The DNA of the CDR3 is TGTGCCAGCAGCCCTCGGACAGGTGCGGCTTTCTTT.

This chain links TRBV25-1 with TRBJ1-2, with D perhaps TRBD1 (5 bases). This CDR3 contains 17 residues. V shed 2 bases and J shed 6 bases, with 22 bases lying between them. The germline V gene encodes CDR1 MGHDK and CDR2 SYGVNS. CDR3 loop: CASSEVGGTGVPNGYTF. Written as DNA, the CDR3 is TGTGCCAGCAGTGAAGTGGGGGGTACAGGTGTCCCGAATGGCTACACCTTC.

The chain links TRBV12-3 or TRBV12-4 to TRBJ2-5; TRBD1 aligns across 7 bases. The CDR3 runs 14 residues. Trimming took 5 bases from V and 0 from J; bases not matched to a gene: 3. Here the CDR3 DNA reads TGTGCCAGCAGTCCGGGACAGAACCAAGAGACCCAGTACTTC. Translating it yields CASSPGQNQETQYF.

This clonotype was counted only a few times. A much larger clone differs by one base, so this may be a read error. The chain recombines TRBV9 with TRBJ1-5; no reliable D call. Germline assignment: CDR1 SGDLS and CDR2 YYNGEE. The CDR3 spans 15 residues. In nucleotides, the CDR3 is TGTGCCAGCAGCTTAGGGAGGCGGAGCAGTCAGCCCCAGCATTTT. This sequence encodes CASSLGRRSSQPQHF.

This clonotype was detected only a few times. The rearrangement joins TRBV29-1 to TRBJ2-2; D is uncertain. V was clipped by 2 bases and J by 1 base, with 8 bases between them. Germline CDR1 SQVTM, CDR2 ANQGSEA. The CDR3 loop spans 14 amino acids. The CDR3 DNA is TGCAGCGTTGAACTCCCACTGAACACCGGGGAGCTGTTTTTT. Protein product: CSVELPLNTGELFF.

This sequence joins TRBV24-1 and TRBJ1-1; TRBD1 aligns across 7 bases. Germline V gene sequence: CDR1 KGHDR, CDR2 SFDVKD. V lost 5 bases to trimming and J lost 11 bases; unmatched junction nucleotides: 4. The CDR3 consists of 11 residues. The CDR3 sequence: CATSVLGQAFF. DNA for the CDR3: TGTGCCACCAGTGTCCTGGGACAGGCTTTCTTT.

This sequence joins TRBV4-1 and TRBJ1-3; D remains unclear. CDR1 is MGHRA, CDR2 YSYEKL, per germline. Trimming pared 0 bases from V and 1 base from J, leaving 10 bases between. The CDR3 spans 16 residues. CDR3 DNA sequence: TGCGCCAGCAGCCAAGATCTTTCCGGATCTGGAAACACCATATATTTT. The encoded protein is CASSQDLSGSGNTIYF.

The chain joins TRBV12-5 to TRBJ1-3; D remains unclear. V lost 1 base, J lost 2 bases, and 6 bases lay in between. Germline V gives CDR1 LGHNT, CDR2 FRNRAP. The CDR3 has 14 amino acids. The CDR3 DNA reads as TGTGCTAGTGGTTTGGCAGGAACTGGAAACACCATATATTTT. It specifies CASGLAGTGNTIYF.

This clonotype was seen ten or more times. The chain links TRBV20-1 to TRBJ1-5; D uncertain. V lost 0 bases and J lost 6, with 3 bases in between. This CDR3 has 11 residues. The germline V gene has CDR1 DFQATT and CDR2 SNEGSKA (reference sequence). CDR3 protein: CSAREGQPQHF. CDR3 in DNA: TGCAGTGCTAGAGAAGGTCAGCCCCAGCATTTT.

This clonotype was detected a few times. An end of the junction does not agree with germline; a read error may underlie this. The chain recombines TRBV10-3 with TRBJ2-2, with D uncertain. Germline V gene sequence: CDR1 ENHRY, CDR2 SYGVKD. The CDR3 runs 15 residues. The CDR3 spells CASSEVVRNTGELFF. The CDR3 coding sequence is TGTGCCAGCAGTGAAGTCGTTCGGAACACCGGGGAGCTGTTTTTT.